This T cell receptor beta chain came from a study of cytomegalovirus exposure and HLA in healthy donors. 13 Jbeta primers and 60 Vbeta primers were used for the PCR. Repertoires were generated with immunoSEQ multiplex PCR, while TCRdb's copy carries only in-frame clones and drops some. The table shows some 200,000 clones, with roughly four fifths occurring only once. This CDR3 region has 15 residues. Germline V lookup: CDR1 MNHNY, CDR2 SVGAGI (reference sequence). Trimming removed 8 bases from V and 1 base from J; junction bases left unmatched: 7. General study points: TCR beta chains numbering some 160 were designated cytomegalovirus-associated.

Details on this clone: Its target is unknown.

The material sequenced was PBMCs. V gene TRBV6-6 combines with J gene TRBJ2-3, with 9 nucleotides matching TRBD2. This clonotype originated in a middle-aged woman in good health and CMV-seronegative. As DNA, the CDR3 is TGTGCCAGCGGCAGCGGGGGGATTGGCACAGATACGCAGTATTTT. This gives the protein CASGSGGIGTDTQYF.